This T cell receptor beta chain was identified during a study of OX40 agonist ivuxolimab in advanced cancers. Whole-study context: Mean age about 60 years, range about 23 to 85; 82.7% male. Three patients showed partial responses: one hepatocellular carcinoma and two cutaneous melanoma cases.

Details on this clone: Its antigen remains unknown.

Study results and caveats: With doses of 0.1 to 3.0 mg/kg, CD4+ and CD8+ blood T cells had undergone clonal expansion by week 6. Antigen specificity was not determined for the expanded peripheral T cells.

Trimming took 8 bases from V and 6 from J; bases not matched to a gene: 10. Germline assignment: CDR1 SNHLY and CDR2 FYNNEI. The CDR3 consists of 15 residues. Assay: immunoSEQ multiplex PCR; the TCRdb copy retains only in-frame clones and omits some. Of about 51,000 clones in the sample, almost 90% are singletons; the top ten hold roughly 3.6%. The chain joins TRBV2 to TRBJ2-7; 13 bases are a match to TRBD2. The source of this sequence is an adult with an advanced solid tumor such as melanoma, head and neck, liver or kidney cancer. This material consisted of CD4+ or CD8+ T cells sorted from blood, taken in a trial of the OX40 agonist ivuxolimab. The CDR3 DNA reads TGTGCCAGCGTAGACGGGACTAGCGGGACCCTCGAGCAGTACTTC. Protein: CASVDGTSGTLEQYF.